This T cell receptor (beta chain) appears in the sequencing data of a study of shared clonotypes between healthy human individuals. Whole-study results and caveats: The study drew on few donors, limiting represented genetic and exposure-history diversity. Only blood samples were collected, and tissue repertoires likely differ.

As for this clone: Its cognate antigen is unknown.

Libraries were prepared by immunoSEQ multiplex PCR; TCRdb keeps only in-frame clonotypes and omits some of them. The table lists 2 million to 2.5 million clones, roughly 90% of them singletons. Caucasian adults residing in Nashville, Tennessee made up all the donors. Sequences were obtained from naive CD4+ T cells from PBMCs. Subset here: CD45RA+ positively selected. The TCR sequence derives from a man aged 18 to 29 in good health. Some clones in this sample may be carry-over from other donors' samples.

Here the CDR3 reads CASGQGWETQYF. The DNA of the CDR3 is TGTGCCAGCGGACAGGGTTGGGAGACCCAGTACTTC. This sequence joins TRBV9 and TRBJ2-5; 8 bases map to TRBD1. The germline V gene encodes CDR1 SGDLS and CDR2 YYNGEE. This CDR3 has 12 residues. V lost 7 bases to trimming and J lost 5 bases; unmatched junction nucleotides: 4.